One T cell receptor beta chain is described in this entry. Other nucleotide sequences in the sample specify the same CDR3. These data originate in a study of shared clonotypes between healthy human individuals. Study-wide context: A few men and a couple of women, aged 18 to 49, were donors.

Using immunoSEQ multiplex PCR, the repertoire was profiled, and TCRdb retains in-frame clones only, with some absent. Of fewer than 600,000 clones listed, approximately 85% were seen once; the top ten hold over 10%. The germline gives CDR1 LNHDA, CDR2 SQIVND (reference sequence). V lost 1 base, J lost 6 bases, and 7 bases lay in between. The CDR3 is 12 amino acids. The rearrangement joins TRBV19 to TRBJ2-7; D remains unclear. The source of this sequence is a middle-aged woman in good health. Some clones in this sample may be carry-over from other donors' samples. Sample: PBMCs. CDR3: CASSIGGGEQYF. The CDR3 DNA sequence: TGTGCCAGTAGTATAGGAGGTGGCGAGCAGTACTTC.